The source of this T cell receptor (beta chain) is a study of prognosis after radiotherapy for stage I lung cancer. Starting from genomic DNA, TCR beta CDR3 was amplified through two-round multiplex PCR. First-round PCR, the initial amplification, used primers specific to each TRBV and TRBJ gene. A single record per CDR3 protein comes from TCRdb applying MiXCR to the multiplex PCR reads. The repertoire holds around 30,000 distinct CDR3 sequences, 25% to 40% seen once, with roughly 26% in the top ten. Deletions cut 6 bases from V and 4 bases from J, with 13 bases between. The CDR3 is 13 residues long. From germline, CDR1 is DFQATT and CDR2 SNEGSKA (reference sequence).

The TCR comes from a donor aged 50 or older with non-small cell lung cancer. The sample was PBMCs, taken before or after stereotactic body radiation therapy (not recorded which). This chain links TRBV20-1 with TRBJ2-1; D perhaps matches TRBD1 (5 bases). As DNA, the CDR3 is TGCAGTGCACATCTCGACAGATACAATGAGCAGTTCTTC. It specifies CSAHLDRYNEQFF.